The present entry profiles one TCR beta chain with its context. These data originate in a study of blood T cell repertoires in COVID-19. Study summary: Donors in the United States, Italy and Spain gave samples during acute or convalescent COVID-19. In each case, the material was cDNA or gDNA derived from T cells, B-cell-depleted T cells, or PBMCs.

How the authors handled the data: Amplification of reference gene primers was used by the study to estimate nucleated cell counts. Clones were read by immunoSEQ multiplex PCR, and TCRdb kept only the in-frame ones, dropping some. V, J and clone size reflect that table, while D and trimming were determined from the DNA. The sample carries fewer than 250,000 clones, approximately 82% recorded once. Between the trimmed V and J ends, which lost 0 bases and 5 bases, there was a span of 14 bases. The V gene's germline CDR1 is SGHRS and CDR2 YFSETQ. The CDR3 totals 15 residues. The chain recombines TRBV5-1 with TRBJ1-1; D call uncertain. Sequencing input: peripheral blood. This receptor was taken from a man in his fifties with active or convalescent COVID-19. CDR3 bases: TGCGCCAGCAGCTTGGTAACCGGGTCTAGGACTGAAGCTTTCTTT. Its translation: CASSLVTGSRTEAFF.